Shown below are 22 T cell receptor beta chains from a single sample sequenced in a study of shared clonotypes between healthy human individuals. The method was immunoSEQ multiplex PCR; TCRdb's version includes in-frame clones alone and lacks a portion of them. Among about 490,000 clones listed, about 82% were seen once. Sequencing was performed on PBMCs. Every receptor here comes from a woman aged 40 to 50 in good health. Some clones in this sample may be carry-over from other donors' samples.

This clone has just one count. This chain's CDR3 is CASSPTAKNTEAFF. The DNA of the CDR3 is TGCGCCAGCAGCCCGACAGCAAAGAACACTGAAGCTTTCTTT. V is TRBV5-1 and J is TRBJ1-1, with D possibly being TRBD1 (5 bases). The CDR3 totals 14 residues. Germline lookup yields CDR1 SGHRS and CDR2 YFSETQ. V lost 4 bases and J lost 1, with 11 bases in between. Full variable domain (outside the CDR3, taken from reference TRBV5-1 and TRBJ1-1): KAGVTQTPRYLIKTRGQQVTLSCSPISGHRSVSWYQQTPGQGLQFLFEYFSETQRNKGNFPGRFSGRQFSNSRSEMNVSTLELGDSALYLCASSPTAKNTEAFFGQGTRLTVV.

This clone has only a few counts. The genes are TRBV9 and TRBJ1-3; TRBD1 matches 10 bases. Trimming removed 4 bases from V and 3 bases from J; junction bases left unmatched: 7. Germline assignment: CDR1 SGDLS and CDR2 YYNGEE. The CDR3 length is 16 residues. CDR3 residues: CASSPTGQGVGNTIYF. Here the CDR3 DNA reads TGTGCCAGCAGCCCCACCGGACAGGGGGTTGGAAACACCATATATTTT.

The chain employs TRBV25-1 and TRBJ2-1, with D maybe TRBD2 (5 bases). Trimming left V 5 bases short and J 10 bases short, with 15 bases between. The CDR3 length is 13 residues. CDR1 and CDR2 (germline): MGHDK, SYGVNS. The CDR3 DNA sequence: TGTGCCAGCAGTACCATATCCGGAGGAGAGCAGTTCTTC. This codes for CASSTISGGEQFF.

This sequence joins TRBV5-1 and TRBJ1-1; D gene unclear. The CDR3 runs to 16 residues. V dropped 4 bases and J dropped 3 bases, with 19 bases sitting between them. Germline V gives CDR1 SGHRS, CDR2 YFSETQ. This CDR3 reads CASSAFGVIEDTEAFF. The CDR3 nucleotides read TGCGCCAGCAGCGCTTTCGGGGTGATCGAAGACACTGAAGCTTTCTTT.

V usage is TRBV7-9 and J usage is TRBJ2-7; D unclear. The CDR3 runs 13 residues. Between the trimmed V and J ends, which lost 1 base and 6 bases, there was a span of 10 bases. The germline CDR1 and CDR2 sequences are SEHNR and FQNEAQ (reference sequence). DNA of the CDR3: TGTGCCAGCAGCTTAGTCGTGGATCTCGAGCAGTACTTC. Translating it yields CASSLVVDLEQYF.

The CDR3 sequence is CASSLGGAGGNTEAFF. CDR3 sequence (DNA): TGTGCCAGCAGCTTGGGTGGGGCAGGCGGGAACACTGAAGCTTTCTTT. The V gene is TRBV5-4, the J gene TRBJ1-1; D possibly corresponds to TRBD1 (5 bases). The CDR3 contains 16 residues. V was trimmed by 0 bases and J by 1 base, leaving 13 bases between them. Germline CDR1 SGHNT, CDR2 YYREEE (reference sequence).

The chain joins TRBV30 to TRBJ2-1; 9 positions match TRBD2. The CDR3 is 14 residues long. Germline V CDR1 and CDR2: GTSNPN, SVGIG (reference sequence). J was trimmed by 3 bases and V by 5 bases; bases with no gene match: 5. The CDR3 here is CAWALAGDYNEQFF. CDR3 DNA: TGTGCCTGGGCCTTAGCGGGAGACTACAATGAGCAGTTCTTC.

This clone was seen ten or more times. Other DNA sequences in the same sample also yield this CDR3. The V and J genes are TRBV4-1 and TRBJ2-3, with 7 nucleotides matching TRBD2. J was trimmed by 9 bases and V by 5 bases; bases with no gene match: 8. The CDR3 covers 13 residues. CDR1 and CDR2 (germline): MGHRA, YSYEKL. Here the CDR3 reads CASSTSGELTQYF. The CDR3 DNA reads TGCGCCAGCAGCACGAGCGGGGAATTAACGCAGTATTTT.

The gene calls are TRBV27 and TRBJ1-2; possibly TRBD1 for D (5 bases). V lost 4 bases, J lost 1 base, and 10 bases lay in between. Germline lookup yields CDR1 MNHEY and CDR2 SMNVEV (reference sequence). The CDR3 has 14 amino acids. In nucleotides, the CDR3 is TGTGCCAGCAGTTGGGGCAGTAATAACTATGGCTACACCTTC. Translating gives CASSWGSNNYGYTF.

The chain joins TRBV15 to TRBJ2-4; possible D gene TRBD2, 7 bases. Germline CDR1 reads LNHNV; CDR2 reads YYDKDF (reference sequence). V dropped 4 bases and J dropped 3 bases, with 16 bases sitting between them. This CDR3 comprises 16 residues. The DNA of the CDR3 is TGTGCCACCAGCATGGTGGGGAGGGGGGGCAAAAACATTCAGTACTTC. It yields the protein CATSMVGRGGKNIQYF.

CDR3 DNA sequence: TGTGCCAGCTTCGGAGGGGCATCACCGCCGTTGAACACTGAAGCTTTCTTT. It encodes CASFGGASPPLNTEAFF. V is TRBV18 and J is TRBJ1-1, with TRBD1 as a possible D gene (5 bases). The CDR3 consists of 17 residues. Trimming pared 7 bases from V and 0 bases from J, leaving 21 bases between. The germline V gene encodes CDR1 KGHSH and CDR2 LQKENI.

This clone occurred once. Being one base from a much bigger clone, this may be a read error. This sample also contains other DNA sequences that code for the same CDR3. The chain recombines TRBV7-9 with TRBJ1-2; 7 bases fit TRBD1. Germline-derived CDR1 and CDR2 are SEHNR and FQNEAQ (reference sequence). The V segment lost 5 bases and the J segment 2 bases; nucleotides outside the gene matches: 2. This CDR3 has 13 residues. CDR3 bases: TGTGCCAGCAGCCTACAGGGGAACTATGGCTACACCTTC. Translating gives CASSLQGNYGYTF.

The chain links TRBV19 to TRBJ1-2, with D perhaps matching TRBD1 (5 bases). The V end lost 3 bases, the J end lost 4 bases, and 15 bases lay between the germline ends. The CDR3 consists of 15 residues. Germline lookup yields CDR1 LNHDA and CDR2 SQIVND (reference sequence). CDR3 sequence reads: CASSMETRGGYGYTF. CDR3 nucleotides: TGTGCCAGTAGTATGGAAACACGCGGGGGCTATGGCTACACCTTC.

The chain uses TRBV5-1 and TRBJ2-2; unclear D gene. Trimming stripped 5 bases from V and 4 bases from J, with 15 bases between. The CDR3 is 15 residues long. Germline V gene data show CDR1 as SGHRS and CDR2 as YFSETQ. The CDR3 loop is CASRLLPAPTGELFF. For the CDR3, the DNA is TGCGCCAGCAGATTACTACCGGCGCCCACCGGGGAGCTGTTTTTT.

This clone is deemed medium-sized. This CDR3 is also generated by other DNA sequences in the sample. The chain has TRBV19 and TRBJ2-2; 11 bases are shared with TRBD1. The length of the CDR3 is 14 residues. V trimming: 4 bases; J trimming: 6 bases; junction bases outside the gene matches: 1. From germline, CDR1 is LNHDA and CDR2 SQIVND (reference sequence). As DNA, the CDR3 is TGTGCCAGTAGTACGGGACAGGGGGCCGGGGAGCTGTTTTTT. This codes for CASSTGQGAGELFF. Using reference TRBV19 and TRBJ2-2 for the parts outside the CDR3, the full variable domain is DGGITQSPKYLFRKEGQNVTLSCEQNLNHDAMYWYRQDPGQGLRLIYYSQIVNDFQKGDIAEGYSVSREKKESFPLTVTSAQKNPTAFYLCASSTGQGAGELFFGEGSRLTVL.

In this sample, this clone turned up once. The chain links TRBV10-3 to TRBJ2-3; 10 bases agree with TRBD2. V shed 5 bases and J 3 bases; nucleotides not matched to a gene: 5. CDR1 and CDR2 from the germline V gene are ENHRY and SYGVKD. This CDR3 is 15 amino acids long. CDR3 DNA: TGTGCCATCAGTACGTCTAGCGGGAGTACAGATACGCAGTATTTT. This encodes CAISTSSGSTDTQYF.

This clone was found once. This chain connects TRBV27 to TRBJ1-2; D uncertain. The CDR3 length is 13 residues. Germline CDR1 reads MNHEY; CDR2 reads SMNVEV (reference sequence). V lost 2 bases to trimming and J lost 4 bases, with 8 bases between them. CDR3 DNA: TGTGCCAGCAGTTTACGCAGTACCTATGGCTACACCTTC. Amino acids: CASSLRSTYGYTF.

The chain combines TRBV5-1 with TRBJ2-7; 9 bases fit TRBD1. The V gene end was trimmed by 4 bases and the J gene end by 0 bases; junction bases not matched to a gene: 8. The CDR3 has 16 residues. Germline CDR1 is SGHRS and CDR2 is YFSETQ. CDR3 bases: TGCGCCAGCAGCGGGCCACGGGACAGGGTCTCCTACGAGCAGTACTTC. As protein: CASSGPRDRVSYEQYF.

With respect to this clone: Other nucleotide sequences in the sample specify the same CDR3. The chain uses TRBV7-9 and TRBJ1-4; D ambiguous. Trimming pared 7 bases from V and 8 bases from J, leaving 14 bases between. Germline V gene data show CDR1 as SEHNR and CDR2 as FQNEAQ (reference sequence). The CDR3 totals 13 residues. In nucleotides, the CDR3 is TGTGCCAGCACCCCGCGGGCTGGGGAAAAACTGTTTTTT. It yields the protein CASTPRAGEKLFF.

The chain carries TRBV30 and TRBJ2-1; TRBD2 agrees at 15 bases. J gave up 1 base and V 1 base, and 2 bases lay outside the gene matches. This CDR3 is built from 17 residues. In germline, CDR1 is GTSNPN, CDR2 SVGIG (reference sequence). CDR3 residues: CAWSGGLAGGSYNEQFF. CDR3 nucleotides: TGTGCCTGGAGTGGGGGACTAGCGGGAGGATCCTACAATGAGCAGTTCTTC.

The CDR3 bases are TGTGCCAGCAGTTTCCCCCAAAGTAAATTAGAGCCTGAAGCTTTCTTT. Translation: CASSFPQSKLEPEAFF. The V gene is TRBV28, the J gene TRBJ1-1; no firm D call. This CDR3 is 16 amino acids long. V was shortened by 3 bases and J by 6 bases, with 20 bases between the two germline ends. CDR1 MDHEN and CDR2 SYDVKM come from the germline V gene.

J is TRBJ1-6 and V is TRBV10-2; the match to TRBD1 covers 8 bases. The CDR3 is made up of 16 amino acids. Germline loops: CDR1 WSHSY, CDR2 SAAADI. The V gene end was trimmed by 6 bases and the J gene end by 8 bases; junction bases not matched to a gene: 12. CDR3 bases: TGCGCCAGCAGGGGGGACAGGCTTAACCCCGATTCACCCCTCCACTTT. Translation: CASRGDRLNPDSPLHF.